The 25 T cell receptor beta chains given below trace back to one sample, sequenced in a study of cytomegalovirus exposure and HLA in healthy donors. Vbeta (60) and Jbeta (13) primers were used in the PCR. TCRdb's table, derived via immunoSEQ multiplex PCR, lists solely in-frame clones and lacks some. The table lists around 70,000 clones, around 62% of them singletons. Sequenced: PBMCs. Receptors originate from a man between 25 and 39 years old in good health and CMV-seronegative.

The chain links TRBV7-9 to TRBJ2-7; 10 bases match TRBD2. Germline V gene sequence: CDR1 SEHNR, CDR2 FQNEAQ (reference sequence). The CDR3 extends over 15 amino acids. The ends lost 5 bases at V and 5 bases at J; junction bases unmatched: 9. CDR3 nucleotide sequence: TGTGCCAGCAGCCCCGCTAGCGGGGGCAAAAACGAGCAGTACTTC. Residues: CASSPASGGKNEQYF.

This clone was seen a single time. The gene calls are TRBV30 and TRBJ1-2, with D perhaps TRBD1 (5 bases). The CDR3 has 11 amino acids. V was shortened by 3 bases and J by 8 bases, with 10 bases between the two germline ends. Germline assignment: CDR1 GTSNPN and CDR2 SVGIG (reference sequence). The CDR3 spells CAWRGQGGYTF. CDR3 coding DNA: TGTGCCTGGAGGGGGCAGGGCGGCTACACCTTC.

J is TRBJ1-5 and V is TRBV30; 7 positions agree with TRBD1. The V gene's germline CDR1 is GTSNPN and CDR2 SVGIG (reference sequence). The CDR3 loop spans 13 amino acids. The V and J ends lost 5 bases and 5 bases, in that order; junction bases with no gene match: 6. The CDR3 DNA follows: TGTGCCTGGGGGGGACAGTTGGATCAGCCCCAGCATTTT. This gives the protein CAWGGQLDQPQHF.

This clone was seen a single time. This chain links TRBV30 with TRBJ2-5, with a possible D match to TRBD2 (6 bases). Per germline, CDR1 GTSNPN and CDR2 SVGIG (reference sequence). Trimming took 0 bases from V and 1 from J, leaving 9 bases between them. This CDR3 region has 14 residues. CDR3 sequence (DNA): TGTGCCTGGAGTGTTCTGGGACTCCAAGAGACCCAGTACTTC. It translates to CAWSVLGLQETQYF.

This clone is categorized as medium-sized (0.01 to 0.1%). The gene calls are TRBV2 and TRBJ2-7; no firm D call. Trimming removed 1 base from V and 0 bases from J, with 10 bases in between. CDR3 length equals 15 residues. Germline lookup yields CDR1 SNHLY and CDR2 FYNNEI. The DNA for the CDR3 is TGTGCCAGCAGTGAAGTAGCTTCACCCTCCTACGAGCAGTACTTC. Translation gives CASSEVASPSYEQYF. The full variable domain, in which reference TRBV2 and TRBJ2-7 provide the parts outside the CDR3, is EPEVTQTPSHQVTQMGQEVILRCVPISNHLYFYWYRQILGQKVEFLVSFYNNEISEKSEIFDDQFSVERPDGSNFTLKIRSTKLEDSAMYFCASSEVASPSYEQYFGPGTRLTVT.

The V gene is TRBV6-6, the J gene TRBJ1-5; tentative D call: TRBD1 (5 bases). There are 16 residues in the CDR3. Germline CDR1 is MNHNY and CDR2 is SVGAGI (reference sequence). Trimming cost V 7 bases and J 0 bases, with 16 bases left between them. CDR3 protein: CASTTARTYSNQPQHF. CDR3 bases: TGTGCCAGCACGACAGCCAGAACCTATAGCAATCAGCCCCAGCATTTT.

J is TRBJ1-1 and V is TRBV5-1; D remains ambiguous. The CDR3 is made up of 14 amino acids. CDR1 is SGHRS and CDR2 is YFSETQ in the germline V gene. V was trimmed by 5 bases and J by 1 base, leaving 12 bases between them. The chain's CDR3 is CASRKTGGNTEAFF. For the CDR3, the DNA is TGCGCCAGCAGGAAGACCGGAGGGAACACTGAAGCTTTCTTT. The full variable domain, with the rest looked up from reference TRBV5-1 and TRBJ1-1, is KAGVTQTPRYLIKTRGQQVTLSCSPISGHRSVSWYQQTPGQGLQFLFEYFSETQRNKGNFPGRFSGRQFSNSRSEMNVSTLELGDSALYLCASRKTGGNTEAFFGQGTRLTVV.

V usage is TRBV6-6 and J usage is TRBJ2-2; no firm D call. The length of the CDR3 is 14 residues. Germline CDR1 is MNHNY and CDR2 is SVGAGI (reference sequence). V lost 6 bases and J 1 base, leaving 9 bases between the germline ends. The CDR3 DNA reads as TGTGCCAGCAGCCAAAACTTGAACACCGGGGAGCTGTTTTTT. This sequence encodes CASSQNLNTGELFF.

The V gene is TRBV10-2, the J gene TRBJ2-5, with 10 bases lining up with TRBD2. J gave up 4 bases and V 3 bases, and 2 bases lay outside the gene matches. The germline V gene has CDR1 WSHSY and CDR2 SAAADI. The CDR3 covers 14 residues. Written as DNA, the CDR3 is TGCGCCAGCAGTGAAAGCGGGGGGGTAGAGACCCAGTACTTC. Translated: CASSESGGVETQYF.

This clone has more than one count but fewer than ten. The genes are TRBV25-1 and TRBJ2-1; D remains unclear. The germline CDR1 and CDR2 sequences are MGHDK and SYGVNS. CDR3 size: 14 residues. V was pared by 2 bases and J by 2 bases, with 7 bases between. The DNA for the CDR3 is TGTGCCAGCAGTGAAGGCGGTCCCTACAATGAGCAGTTCTTC. As protein: CASSEGGPYNEQFF.

The chain links TRBV5-6 to TRBJ2-5; D gene uncertain. The germline V gene encodes CDR1 SGHDT and CDR2 YYEEEE. Trimming pared 0 bases from V and 5 bases from J, leaving 8 bases between. This CDR3 is 13 amino acids long. The CDR3, as DNA: TGTGCCAGCAGCTTGGACCAGGCGGAGACCCAGTACTTC. It translates to CASSLDQAETQYF.

This chain joins TRBV6-5 and TRBJ2-2, with D perhaps TRBD1 (5 bases). The CDR3 is 15 amino acids. The V end was cut by 0 bases, the J end by 7 bases, with 12 bases between. Germline lookup yields CDR1 MNHEY and CDR2 SVGAGI. CDR3 coding DNA: TGTGCCAGCAGTTACTCGAGCCAGGGCGGCGGGGAGCTGTTTTTT. Its translation is CASSYSSQGGGELFF.

This clone was counted only a few times. The chain couples TRBV4-2 to TRBJ2-7, with TRBD2 identical over 9 bases. There are 14 residues in the CDR3. V was clipped by 2 bases and J by 5 bases; unmatched bases: 4. Germline V lookup: CDR1 LGHNA, CDR2 YNFKEQ. The CDR3 DNA sequence: TGTGCCAGCAGCCAAACCGGGACTAGCCACGAGCAGTACTTC. This gives the protein CASSQTGTSHEQYF.

This clone has just one count. The genes are TRBV7-8 and TRBJ2-3; 9 bases are shared with TRBD2. V was pared by 5 bases and J by 7 bases, with 10 bases of the junction left unmatched. Germline CDR1 is SGHVS and CDR2 is FQNEAQ. This CDR3 contains 15 residues. CDR3 residues: CASSLARGGRHTQYF. Here the CDR3 DNA reads TGTGCCAGCAGCCTCGCGCGGGGGGGTAGGCATACGCAGTATTTT.

There are a few counts of this clone. The V and J genes are TRBV6-6 and TRBJ2-7; 14 bases fit TRBD2. Germline values: CDR1 MNHNY, CDR2 SVGAGI (reference sequence). This CDR3 has 15 amino acids. V shed 2 bases and J 3 bases; nucleotides not matched to a gene: 0. CDR3 loop: CASSYGTSGGYEQYF. In DNA, the CDR3 is TGTGCCAGCAGTTACGGGACTAGCGGGGGCTACGAGCAGTACTTC.

The chain joins TRBV7-9 to TRBJ1-1; D possibly corresponds to TRBD1 (6 bases). This CDR3 comprises 14 residues. Germline CDR1 SEHNR, CDR2 FQNEAQ (reference sequence). V was pared by 3 bases and J by 1 base, with 9 bases between. The CDR3 bases are TGTGCCAGCAGCTTTGGGACACAGAACACTGAAGCTTTCTTT. This sequence encodes CASSFGTQNTEAFF.

The chain is built from TRBV30 and TRBJ2-2; 7 bases line up with TRBD1. The V segment lost 1 base and the J segment 2 bases; nucleotides outside the gene matches: 1. The germline CDR1 and CDR2 sequences are GTSNPN and SVGIG (reference sequence). The CDR3 length is 14 residues. For the CDR3, the DNA is TGTGCCTGGAGTGGGGACAGAAACACCGGGGAGCTGTTTTTT. Protein sequence: CAWSGDRNTGELFF.

This chain joins TRBV9 and TRBJ1-4; no clear D. CDR1 is SGDLS and CDR2 is YYNGEE in the germline V gene. Between the trimmed V and J ends, which lost 3 bases and 5 bases, there was a span of 8 bases. The CDR3 runs to 13 residues. CDR3 loop: CASSGDGNEKLFF. Here the CDR3 DNA reads TGTGCCAGCAGCGGCGACGGGAATGAAAAACTGTTTTTT.

The CDR3 region has the DNA TGTGCCAGCAGTTACTCGGACAGGGCTAGCTATGGCTACACCTTC. It specifies CASSYSDRASYGYTF. The chain recombines TRBV6-5 with TRBJ1-2; 8 bases agree with TRBD1. Unmatched junction bases numbered 4, after V lost 0 bases and J lost 4 bases. There are 15 residues in the CDR3. Germline CDR1 reads MNHEY; CDR2 reads SVGAGI.

V usage is TRBV7-2 and J usage is TRBJ2-1, with 7 bases identical to TRBD2. Germline V gene lookup returns CDR1 SGHTA and CDR2 FQGNSA. The J segment lost 10 bases and the V segment lost 7 bases, leaving 16 bases of the junction unmatched. The length of the CDR3 is 15 residues. In DNA form, the CDR3 reads TGTGCCAGCAACTTGGGGAGGGACTCTCCTTGGGAGCAGTTCTTC. Translated: CASNLGRDSPWEQFF.

Concerning this clone itself: Within the sample, other DNA sequences also encode this same CDR3. V is TRBV27 and J is TRBJ2-7; the match to TRBD2 covers 10 bases. V trimming: 4 bases; J trimming: 3 bases; junction bases outside the gene matches: 3. The CDR3 contains 14 residues. Germline CDR1 reads MNHEY; CDR2 reads SMNVEV (reference sequence). CDR3 protein: CASSSSGGFYEQYF. The CDR3 DNA follows: TGTGCCAGCAGTTCTAGCGGGGGTTTCTACGAGCAGTACTTC.

The genes are TRBV4-1 and TRBJ1-2; 7 positions agree with TRBD1. V trimming: 5 bases; J trimming: 5 bases; junction bases outside the gene matches: 23. Germline V lookup: CDR1 MGHRA, CDR2 YSYEKL. The CDR3 spans 19 residues. CDR3 amino acids: CASSTAPWSGTAFGYGYTF. For the CDR3, the DNA is TGCGCCAGCAGCACCGCCCCTTGGTCGGGGACAGCCTTCGGGTATGGCTACACCTTC.

A few counts support this clone. DNA of the CDR3: TGTGCCAGCAGTTACTCGCGGGGGGTGGGCACTGAAGCTTTCTTT. This codes for CASSYSRGVGTEAFF. V and J are TRBV6-5 and TRBJ1-1; a weak D match, TRBD1 (5 bases). Germline V lookup: CDR1 MNHEY, CDR2 SVGAGI. The CDR3 has 15 amino acids. V was clipped by 0 bases and J by 4 bases, with 12 bases between them.

This rearrangement joins TRBV29-1 to TRBJ2-1; tentative D call: TRBD2 (5 bases). Trimming removed 8 bases from V and 5 bases from J, with 16 bases in between. Germline V gene sequence: CDR1 SQVTM, CDR2 ANQGSEA. This CDR3 region has 13 residues. CDR3 DNA: TGCAGCTTTGTACTACTCGGGGACAATGAGCAGTTCTTC. This encodes CSFVLLGDNEQFF.

The chain has TRBV7-9 and TRBJ2-7; weak D call: TRBD2 (6 bases). V was cut by 4 bases and J by 4 bases, with 14 bases left in between. Per the germline V gene, CDR1 is SEHNR and CDR2 is FQNEAQ (reference sequence). The CDR3 is made up of 14 amino acids. The CDR3: CASSSGYGGYEQYF. The CDR3 nucleotides are TGTGCCAGCAGCTCCGGATATGGAGGGTACGAGCAGTACTTC.